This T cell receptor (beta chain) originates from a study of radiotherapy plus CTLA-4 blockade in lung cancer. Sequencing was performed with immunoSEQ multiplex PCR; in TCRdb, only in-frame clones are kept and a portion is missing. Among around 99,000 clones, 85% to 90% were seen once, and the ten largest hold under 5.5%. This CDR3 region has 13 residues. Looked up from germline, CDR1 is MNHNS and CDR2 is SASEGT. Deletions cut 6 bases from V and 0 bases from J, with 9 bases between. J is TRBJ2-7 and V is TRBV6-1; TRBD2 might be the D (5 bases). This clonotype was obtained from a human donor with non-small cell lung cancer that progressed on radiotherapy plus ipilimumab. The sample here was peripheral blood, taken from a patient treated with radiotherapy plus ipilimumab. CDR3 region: CASRRAGSYEQYF. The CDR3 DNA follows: TGTGCCAGCAGGAGGGCCGGCTCCTACGAGCAGTACTTC.